Below, 18 T cell receptor beta chains from the same sample are listed, as sequenced in a study of T cell responses to AZD1222 COVID-19 vaccine. Clones were sequenced by immunoSEQ multiplex PCR, and TCRdb holds only the in-frame ones, with some missing. Of 95,000 to 150,000 clones in the sample, about 90% are singletons; the top ten hold around 1.7%. This material consisted of peripheral blood, taken on day 0 of AZD1222 vaccination. These receptors all stem from an adult in good health.

The CDR3 nucleotides are TGTGCCATCAGTGAGTCGACAGGGCCCTCTGGAAACACCATATATTTT. The encoded protein is CAISESTGPSGNTIYF. The rearrangement joins TRBV10-3 to TRBJ1-3, with 7 bases identical to TRBD1. The V and J ends lost 0 bases and 0 bases, in that order; junction bases with no gene match: 2. Germline CDR1 ENHRY, CDR2 SYGVKD. CDR3 length equals 16 residues.

The J gene is TRBJ1-2, the V gene TRBV6-5; D not certain. The V end was cut by 1 base, the J end by 8 bases, with 14 bases between. Germline V CDR1 and CDR2: MNHEY, SVGAGI. The CDR3 is made up of 14 amino acids. CDR3 nucleotide sequence: TGTGCCAGCAGTTACTACGAACATGGCCAAGGCTACACCTTC. Residues: CASSYYEHGQGYTF.

The CDR3 sequence: CASSPGFGPINSPLHF. CDR3 in DNA: TGTGCCAGCTCCCCGGGGTTCGGGCCCATTAATTCACCCCTCCACTTT. This chain connects TRBV18 to TRBJ1-6; D unresolved. The CDR3 has 16 residues. Germline V gene lookup returns CDR1 KGHSH and CDR2 LQKENI. Trimming removed 6 bases at V and 6 bases at J, with 18 bases between.

The V gene is TRBV7-2, the J gene TRBJ2-3, with TRBD2 as a possible D gene (6 bases). The V end was cut by 5 bases, the J end by 1 base, with 13 bases between. This CDR3 contains 15 residues. Germline lookup yields CDR1 SGHTA and CDR2 FQGNSA. The CDR3 spells CASSAQGLRTDTQYF. The CDR3 coding sequence is TGTGCCAGCAGCGCCCAAGGACTACGCACAGATACGCAGTATTTT. Looking up the rest from reference TRBV7-2 and TRBJ2-3 gives the full variable domain: GAGVSQSPSNKVTEKGKDVELRCDPISGHTALYWYRQSLGQGLEFLIYFQGNSAPDKSGLPSDRFSAERTGGSVSTLTIQRTQQEDSAVYLCASSAQGLRTDTQYFGPGTRLTVL.

This chain joins TRBV27 and TRBJ1-2; D gene ambiguous. CDR1 and CDR2 (germline): MNHEY, SMNVEV (reference sequence). The CDR3 loop spans 15 amino acids. Trimming cost V 4 bases and J 4 bases, with 16 bases left between them. Here the CDR3 DNA reads TGTGCCAGCAGTTGGCGACACTCCTCAATCTATGGCTACACCTTC. As protein: CASSWRHSSIYGYTF.

This clone was observed a few times. V is TRBV11-3 and J is TRBJ2-3, with D uncertain. Trimming left V 2 bases short and J 0 bases short, with 9 bases between. The CDR3 is 15 amino acids. Germline CDR1 and CDR2: SGHNT and YENEEA. CDR3 in DNA: TGTGCCAGCAGCTTAATGGGCAGTAGCACAGATACGCAGTATTTT. This encodes CASSLMGSSTDTQYF.

The chain employs TRBV6-4 and TRBJ1-1, with D hard to call. Per the germline V gene, CDR1 is MRHNA and CDR2 is SNTAGT. Deletions cut 8 bases from V and 1 base from J, with 11 bases between. The CDR3 is made up of 13 amino acids. The CDR3 DNA reads as TGTGCCAGCTCGGACGGGAAGAACACTGAAGCTTTCTTT. Amino acids: CASSDGKNTEAFF.

This chain connects TRBV10-3 to TRBJ1-1; D not certain. The CDR3 sequence is 14 residues long. Germline values: CDR1 ENHRY, CDR2 SYGVKD. Trimming shortened V by 5 bases and J by 3 bases, and 13 bases separated the two germline ends. The CDR3 sequence is CAISQELGYTEAFF. CDR3 nucleotides: TGTGCCATCAGTCAAGAATTGGGGTACACTGAAGCTTTCTTT.

The genes are TRBV23-1 and TRBJ2-7, with 10 positions matching TRBD2. TRBV23-1 is an ORF, and what it does is uncertain. This CDR3 spans 15 amino acids. Germline trimming cut 1 base from V and 5 bases from J; bases unmatched to any gene: 5. CDR3 sequence: CASSQFGLAEDEQYV. For the CDR3, the DNA is TGCGCCAGCAGTCAATTCGGACTAGCGGAAGACGAGCAGTACGTC.

The chain carries TRBV6-5 and TRBJ1-5, with D hard to call. V shed 5 bases and J shed 5 bases, with 7 bases lying between them. Germline V lookup: CDR1 MNHEY, CDR2 SVGAGI. The length of the CDR3 is 12 residues. As DNA, the CDR3 is TGTGCCAGCAGTCCAAAGGATCAGCCCCAGCATTTT. It specifies CASSPKDQPQHF.

This CDR3 is CASSEGQGDYGYTF. In DNA form, the CDR3 reads TGTGCCAGCTCGGAGGGACAGGGCGATTATGGCTACACCTTC. The gene calls are TRBV18 and TRBJ1-2; 9 nucleotides match TRBD1. The CDR3 covers 14 residues. The J segment lost 5 bases and the V segment lost 6 bases, leaving 7 bases of the junction unmatched. The germline CDR1 and CDR2 sequences are KGHSH and LQKENI.

J is TRBJ1-5 and V is TRBV15; a weak D match, TRBD1 (6 bases). Between the trimmed V and J ends, which lost 6 bases and 0 bases, there was a span of 12 bases. Germline V gene data show CDR1 as LNHNV and CDR2 as YYDKDF (reference sequence). The CDR3 has 15 residues. CDR3 DNA sequence: TGTGCCACCAGGTTAACAGGGAATAGCAATCAGCCCCAGCATTTT. It translates to CATRLTGNSNQPQHF.

The rearrangement links TRBV3-1 (or the pseudogene TRBV3-2) to TRBJ1-1; unclear D gene. Germline-derived CDR1 and CDR2 are LGHDT and YNNKEL (reference sequence). The CDR3 has 14 residues. The germline V and J ends were trimmed by 1 base and 6 bases, with 12 bases remaining between them. The CDR3 region is CASSQVAVSPEAFF. CDR3 DNA: TGTGCCAGCAGCCAAGTTGCGGTCAGCCCTGAAGCTTTCTTT.

This rearrangement joins TRBV5-1 to TRBJ1-5; D perhaps matches TRBD1 (6 bases). The CDR3 totals 15 residues. V was cut by 3 bases and J by 2 bases, with 12 bases left in between. The V gene's germline CDR1 is SGHRS and CDR2 YFSETQ. The CDR3 bases are TGCGCCAGCAGCTCCGGGACATTAGGCAATCAGCCCCAGCATTTT. Translating it yields CASSSGTLGNQPQHF.

The V and J genes are TRBV11-3 and TRBJ2-1, with D possibly TRBD2 on 5 matching bases. Trimming removed 4 bases from V and 0 bases from J, with 13 bases in between. CDR3 length: 16 residues. Germline lookup yields CDR1 SGHNT and CDR2 YENEEA. DNA of the CDR3: TGTGCCAGCAGCTCCCGGGATCTCGGCTCCTACAATGAGCAGTTCTTC. As protein: CASSSRDLGSYNEQFF. Based on the CDR3 plus reference TRBV11-3 and TRBJ2-1, the full variable domain is EAGVVQSPRYKIIEKKQPVAFWCNPISGHNTLYWYLQNLGQGPELLIRYENEEAVDDSQLPKDRFSAERLKGVDSTLKIQPAELGDSAVYLCASSSRDLGSYNEQFFGPGTRLTVL.

J is TRBJ1-5 and V is TRBV5-1; D is perhaps TRBD1 (5 bases). V lost 4 bases and J lost 5, with 16 bases in between. Germline V gives CDR1 SGHRS, CDR2 YFSETQ. The CDR3 spans 15 residues. In nucleotides, the CDR3 is TGCGCCAGCAGCCCAGGGACGGGGGGTTATCAGCCCCAGCATTTT. This encodes CASSPGTGGYQPQHF.

The chain couples TRBV5-4 to TRBJ2-1; weak D call: TRBD2 (6 bases). The CDR3 covers 16 residues. V was cut by 4 bases and J by 5 bases, with 19 bases left in between. Germline loops: CDR1 SGHNT, CDR2 YYREEE (reference sequence). The CDR3 region has the DNA TGTGCCAGCAGCAGGACGGGGTTCGGGAGCAACAATGAGCAGTTCTTC. It translates to CASSRTGFGSNNEQFF.

This sequence joins TRBV3-1 (or the pseudogene TRBV3-2) and TRBJ1-1; D remains unclear. Germline CDR1 LGHDT, CDR2 YNNKEL (reference sequence). The ends were cut back, 1 base at V and 1 base at J, with 7 bases in the middle. The CDR3 is 14 residues long. CDR3 nucleotide sequence: TGTGCCAGCAGCCAAGGGTCTGGGAACACTGAAGCTTTCTTT. As protein: CASSQGSGNTEAFF.